This T cell receptor (beta chain) was captured by sequencing in a study of cytomegalovirus exposure and HLA in healthy donors. Overall study: An earlier analysis found 117 million unique TCR beta sequences from around 180 million T cells.

V was trimmed by 3 bases and J by 6 bases, leaving 6 bases between them. Germline lookup yields CDR1 SGHTA and CDR2 FQGNSA. The CDR3 is 12 amino acids. Primers: 60 Vbeta forward and 13 Jbeta reverse. Some clones are missing from TCRdb's copy, which holds only in-frame ones; the method was immunoSEQ multiplex PCR. Seen here are 80,000 to 95,000 clones, approximately 63% observed once, and the top ten hold just under 6.5%. Sequencing was carried out using PBMCs. The V and J genes are TRBV7-2 and TRBJ2-1, with D perhaps matching TRBD1 (5 bases). This TCR came from a woman aged 25 to 39 in good health and CMV-seronegative. CDR3 loop: CASSFRGNEQFF. The CDR3 DNA is TGTGCCAGCAGCTTTAGGGGCAATGAGCAGTTCTTC.